A single sample gave rise to the 26 T cell receptor beta chains below, sequenced in a study of early T cells in non-severe SARS-CoV-2 infection (dated by TCRdb to the early 2020s). Receptor libraries were prepared by 5' RACE. The sequencing machine was a NextSeq 500. Using fastp at Q25 and MiXCR, TCRdb reprocessed the public reads and kept productive beta chains. Every distinct CDR3 protein forms one entry, paired with its most common genes and DNA. This sample lists approximately 110,000 distinct CDR3 sequences; about 15% were detected once. The ten largest clones take up 20% to 25% of the sample. The sequencing sample was made of whole blood. The receptors were gathered from an adult who was a healthcare worker with PCR-confirmed SARS-CoV-2 infection or an uninfected control (not recorded which).

Regarding this clonotype: A much larger clone lies a single base off, so this may be a read error. The chain joins TRBV5-1 to TRBJ1-3, with 7 bases fitting TRBD1. CDR3 length: 15 amino acids. Germline loops: CDR1 SGHRS, CDR2 YFSETQ. CDR3 bases: TGCGCCAGCAGCGTGACAGGGATCTCTGGAGACACCATATATTTT. It encodes CASSVTGISGDTIYF. Full variable domain (remainder filled in from reference TRBV5-1 and TRBJ1-3): KAGVTQTPRYLIKTRGQQVTLSCSPISGHRSVSWYQQTPGQGLQFLFEYFSETQRNKGNFPGRFSGRQFSNSRSEMNVSTLELGDSALYLCASSVTGISGDTIYFGEGSWLTVV.

The chain has TRBV3-1 and TRBJ2-7; TRBD2 might be the D (5 bases). Germline-derived CDR1 and CDR2 are LGHDT and YNNKEL (reference sequence). V lost 4 bases and J 1 base, leaving 11 bases between the germline ends. The CDR3 runs to 14 residues. The CDR3 sequence is CASSPSGDSYEQYF. In DNA, the CDR3 is TGTGCCAGCAGCCCCAGCGGAGATTCCTACGAGCAGTACTTC.

This clonotype was recorded at least ten times. The chain is built from TRBV5-1 and TRBJ2-2; D is undetermined. CDR1 is SGHRS and CDR2 is YFSETQ in the germline V gene. The germline V and J ends were trimmed by 0 bases and 13 bases, with 13 bases remaining between them. CDR3 length: 13 amino acids. The CDR3, as DNA: TGCGCCAGCAGCTTGGAATGGGGTACCGGGCTGTTTTTT. This gives the protein CASSLEWGTGLFF.

The chain couples TRBV20-1 to TRBJ1-4; D might be TRBD1 (6 bases). This CDR3 has 13 residues. V was cut by 6 bases and J by 3 bases, with 11 bases left in between. Per germline, CDR1 DFQATT and CDR2 SNEGSKA (reference sequence). CDR3 bases: TGCAGTGCGCAGGAGGGGGCTAATGAAAAACTGTTTTTT. Amino acids: CSAQEGANEKLFF.

The chain links TRBV7-2 to TRBJ2-5, with TRBD2 identical over 7 bases. Trimming removed 2 bases from V and 2 bases from J; junction bases left unmatched: 2. Germline V gene lookup returns CDR1 SGHTA and CDR2 FQGNSA. The CDR3 has 14 residues. In nucleotides, the CDR3 is TGTGCCAGCAGCTTAAGAGCGGGGCAAGAGACCCAGTACTTC. Encoded protein: CASSLRAGQETQYF.

The rearrangement uses TRBV29-1 and TRBJ1-1; the D gene is possibly TRBD1 (5 bases). Per germline, CDR1 SQVTM and CDR2 ANQGSEA. The CDR3 consists of 11 residues. The V and J ends lost 5 bases and 4 bases respectively, with 8 bases between them. The CDR3 DNA is TGCAGCGTTCGACAGTTCACTGAAGCTTTCTTT. Protein product: CSVRQFTEAFF.

The V call is TRBV20-1, the J call TRBJ2-1, with D possibly being TRBD2 (5 bases). In germline, CDR1 is DFQATT, CDR2 SNEGSKA (reference sequence). The CDR3 runs to 14 residues. The V and J ends lost 0 bases and 4 bases respectively, with 10 bases between them. CDR3 DNA sequence: TGCAGTGCTAGAGACCTAACTAGTTACAATGAGCAGTTCTTC. The encoded protein is CSARDLTSYNEQFF.

This clonotype was counted between two and nine times. The V and J genes are TRBV27 and TRBJ1-1; D not certain. The CDR3 has 13 residues. Germline V CDR1 and CDR2: MNHEY, SMNVEV (reference sequence). Trimming left V 3 bases short and J 2 bases short, with 7 bases between. The CDR3 protein is CASSLSANTEAFF. The DNA of the CDR3 is TGTGCCAGCAGTTTGTCGGCTAACACTGAAGCTTTCTTT.

This clonotype was detected a few times. This chain joins TRBV29-1 and TRBJ2-5, with a tentative D call TRBD2 (5 bases). The CDR3 has 11 residues. With 3 bases removed from V and 9 bases from J, the gap between germline ends came to 11 bases. Germline-derived CDR1 and CDR2 are SQVTM and ANQGSEA. CDR3: CSVDLVGAQYF. In DNA form, the CDR3 reads TGCAGCGTTGACCTTGTCGGGGCCCAGTACTTC.

The chain carries TRBV6-5 and TRBJ1-6; D is uncertain. This CDR3 contains 12 residues. Germline V gene lookup returns CDR1 MNHEY and CDR2 SVGAGI. The V and J ends lost 2 bases and 8 bases respectively, with 4 bases between them. CDR3 DNA: TGTGCCAGCAGTTACAGGGATTCACCCCTCCACTTT. This sequence encodes CASSYRDSPLHF.

The chain is built from TRBV20-1 and TRBJ2-1, with 8 positions matching TRBD2. Germline-derived CDR1 and CDR2 are DFQATT and SNEGSKA (reference sequence). This CDR3 has 14 amino acids. Trimming took 3 bases from V and 9 from J; bases not matched to a gene: 10. The CDR3: CSARPRSLAGEQFF. CDR3 coding DNA: TGCAGTGCTAGGCCCAGATCCCTAGCGGGTGAGCAGTTCTTC.

CDR3 in amino acids: CASSQGPIRETQYF. The CDR3 DNA reads TGTGCCAGCAGCCAAGGCCCTATCAGGGAGACCCAGTACTTC. The rearrangement uses TRBV14 and TRBJ2-5; D remains unclear. CDR1 SGHDN and CDR2 FVKESK come from the germline V gene. The germline V and J ends were trimmed by 1 base and 5 bases, with 11 bases remaining between them. This CDR3 comprises 14 residues. Variable domain in full (rest from reference TRBV14 and TRBJ2-5): EAGVTQFPSHSVIEKGQTVTLRCDPISGHDNLYWYRRVMGKEIKFLLHFVKESKQDESGMPNNRFLAERTGGTYSTLKVQPAELEDSGVYFCASSQGPIRETQYFGPGTRLLVL.

This clonotype has just a few counts. This chain uses TRBV12-3 or TRBV12-4 with TRBJ2-3, with 8 bases identical to TRBD2. The V and J ends lost 6 bases and 5 bases, in that order; junction bases with no gene match: 7. There are 14 residues in the CDR3. The CDR3, as DNA: TGTGCCAGCAGGCCAGGACTAGCTATAGATACGCAGTATTTT. Translating gives CASRPGLAIDTQYF.

The chain is built from TRBV7-6 and TRBJ2-1, with TRBD2 matching 9 bases. CDR1 and CDR2 from the germline V gene are SGHVS and FNYEAQ. V trimming: 4 bases; J trimming: 7 bases; junction bases outside the gene matches: 8. This CDR3 is built from 15 residues. This CDR3 reads CASSSLAGARNEQFF. CDR3 sequence (DNA): TGTGCCAGCAGCTCGTTAGCGGGGGCTAGGAATGAGCAGTTCTTC.

In this sample, this clonotype turned up a few times. This chain links TRBV11-2 with TRBJ1-1; D uncertain. The CDR3 loop spans 13 amino acids. Germline CDR1 and CDR2: SGHAT and FQNNGV. Trimming stripped 2 bases from V and 5 bases from J, with 9 bases between. In nucleotides, the CDR3 is TGTGCCAGCAGCTTACTAGTAGGGACTGAAGCTTTCTTT. It encodes CASSLLVGTEAFF.

V gene TRBV18 combines with J gene TRBJ2-7, with 9 positions matching TRBD1. The germline V gene encodes CDR1 KGHSH and CDR2 LQKENI. This CDR3 is 15 amino acids long. The junction had 5 bases not matched to a gene; V was cut back by 3 bases and J by 2 bases. CDR3 in amino acids: CASSPGQGPTYEQYF. The CDR3 region has the DNA TGTGCCAGCTCACCGGGACAGGGACCGACCTACGAGCAGTACTTC.

In this sample, this clonotype turned up many times. The chain carries TRBV9 and TRBJ1-1; D uncertain. The V gene lost 1 base and the J gene lost 11 bases, with 15 bases spanning the gap. This CDR3 contains 13 residues. Germline V gives CDR1 SGDLS, CDR2 YYNGEE. The CDR3 is CASSVSSRGLAFF. DNA for the CDR3: TGTGCCAGCAGCGTATCCTCACGGGGATTGGCTTTCTTT. Filled out from reference TRBV9 and TRBJ1-1, the complete variable domain reads DSGVTQTPKHLITATGQRVTLRCSPRSGDLSVYWYQQSLDQGLQFLIQYYNGEERAKGNILERFSAQQFPDLHSELNLSSLELGDSALYFCASSVSSRGLAFFGQGTRLTVV.

This clonotype appeared a few times. In DNA form, the CDR3 reads TGTGCCAGCAGCTCTAGCGGGTACACAGATACGCAGTATTTT. Protein product: CASSSSGYTDTQYF. This chain connects TRBV7-3 to TRBJ2-3; 8 positions agree with TRBD2. This CDR3 spans 14 amino acids. J gave up 2 bases and V 4 bases, and 2 bases lay outside the gene matches. Germline CDR1 SGHTA, CDR2 FQGTGA. Supplemented by reference TRBV7-3 and TRBJ2-3, the full variable domain reads GAGVSQTPSNKVTEKGKYVELRCDPISGHTALYWYRQSLGQGPEFLIYFQGTGAADDSGLPNDRFFAVRPEGSVSTLKIQRTERGDSAVYLCASSSSGYTDTQYFGPGTRLTVL.

For this clonotype: A junction end diverges from the germline sequence, so it may reflect a read error. This chain joins TRBV6-2 or TRBV6-3 and TRBJ2-6; D is possibly TRBD1 or TRBD2 (5 bases each). Per germline, CDR1 MNHEY and CDR2 SVGEGT. This CDR3 contains 17 residues. Here the CDR3 reads CASSSSTGVSGANVLIF. The CDR3 DNA sequence: TGTGCCAGCAGTTCGTCAACCGGCGTTTCCGGGGCCAACGTCCTGATTTTC.

Written as DNA, the CDR3 is TGTGCCTGGAGTTTGGACAGGAACACTGAAGCTTTCTTT. It translates to CAWSLDRNTEAFF. The V and J genes are TRBV30 and TRBJ1-1; possible D gene TRBD1, 6 bases. Trimming stripped 2 bases from V and 1 base from J, with 8 bases between. Germline V gives CDR1 GTSNPN, CDR2 SVGIG (reference sequence). This CDR3 contains 13 residues.

This clonotype showed up just a few times. This chain links TRBV27 with TRBJ2-1, with 8 positions matching TRBD1. V was clipped by 6 bases and J by 7 bases; unmatched bases: 11. Germline V gives CDR1 MNHEY, CDR2 SMNVEV (reference sequence). The CDR3 sequence is 15 residues long. In DNA form, the CDR3 reads TGTGCCAGCAGGAGAAACAGGGGGTTAGGTAATGAGCAGTTCTTC. This encodes CASRRNRGLGNEQFF.

This chain links TRBV3-1 with TRBJ2-7; D is uncertain. V was cut by 3 bases and J by 5 bases, with 5 bases left in between. This CDR3 has 11 residues. The germline V gene has CDR1 LGHDT and CDR2 YNNKEL (reference sequence). The CDR3 protein is CASSHANEQYF. CDR3 DNA: TGTGCCAGCAGCCACGCAAACGAGCAGTACTTC.

This clonotype has a handful of counts. The chain's CDR3 is CASSLGQLYNEQFF. CDR3 DNA sequence: TGCGCCAGCAGCTTGGGACAGCTATACAATGAGCAGTTCTTC. The chain recombines TRBV5-1 with TRBJ2-1; tentatively, D is TRBD1 (5 bases). V was clipped by 0 bases and J by 4 bases, with 8 bases between them. The germline V gene encodes CDR1 SGHRS and CDR2 YFSETQ. The CDR3 has 14 amino acids.

The rearrangement uses TRBV12-3 or TRBV12-4 and TRBJ2-5, with D perhaps TRBD1 (5 bases). The CDR3 is 12 residues long. Trimming stripped 4 bases from V and 5 bases from J, with 8 bases between. The CDR3 loop is CASSSDIETQYF. The DNA for the CDR3 is TGTGCCAGCAGTTCGGACATCGAGACCCAGTACTTC.

This clonotype was found a few times. The rearrangement joins TRBV5-1 to TRBJ1-1, with D unclear. CDR3 length: 15 amino acids. From germline, CDR1 is SGHRS and CDR2 YFSETQ. Trimming stripped 0 bases from V and 2 bases from J, with 11 bases between. The CDR3 DNA sequence: TGCGCCAGCAGCTTGGCTCCTACAGTTAACACTGAAGCTTTCTTT. The encoded protein is CASSLAPTVNTEAFF.

The rearrangement joins TRBV9 to TRBJ2-7; D remains unclear. The V gene lost 3 bases and the J gene lost 4 bases, with 11 bases spanning the gap. The CDR3 consists of 13 residues. Germline V gene sequence: CDR1 SGDLS, CDR2 YYNGEE. The CDR3 reads CASSGHSSYEQYF. The CDR3 region has the DNA TGTGCCAGCAGCGGGCATAGCTCATACGAGCAGTACTTC.